This TCR beta chain appears in the sequencing data of a study of T cell responses to AZD1222 COVID-19 vaccine. Notes on the study in general: Clonal diversity was possibly underestimated, and white British individuals and females predominated among donors. Every sample of the repertoires postdated the peak T cell response. The study found Spike-specific TCR breadth and depth rose after two AZD1222 doses.

Second-dose groups at about 4 or about 12 weeks were pooled. Assay: immunoSEQ multiplex PCR; the TCRdb copy retains only in-frame clones and omits some. This table has approximately 80,000 clones, approximately 83% appearing once. Comments on this clone: What it binds is not known.

The clonotype originates from an adult who received the AZD1222 COVID-19 vaccine. The source material was peripheral blood, sampled 28 days after the second AZD1222 dose.

For the CDR3, the DNA is TGTGCCAGCAAGCAAGGGGCTAACTATGGCTACACCTTC. Amino acid sequence: CASKQGANYGYTF. V usage is TRBV27 and J usage is TRBJ1-2; D is perhaps TRBD1 (5 bases). Germline V gene data show CDR1 as MNHEY and CDR2 as SMNVEV (reference sequence). This CDR3 has 13 amino acids. The ends were cut back, 7 bases at V and 0 bases at J, with 9 bases in the middle.